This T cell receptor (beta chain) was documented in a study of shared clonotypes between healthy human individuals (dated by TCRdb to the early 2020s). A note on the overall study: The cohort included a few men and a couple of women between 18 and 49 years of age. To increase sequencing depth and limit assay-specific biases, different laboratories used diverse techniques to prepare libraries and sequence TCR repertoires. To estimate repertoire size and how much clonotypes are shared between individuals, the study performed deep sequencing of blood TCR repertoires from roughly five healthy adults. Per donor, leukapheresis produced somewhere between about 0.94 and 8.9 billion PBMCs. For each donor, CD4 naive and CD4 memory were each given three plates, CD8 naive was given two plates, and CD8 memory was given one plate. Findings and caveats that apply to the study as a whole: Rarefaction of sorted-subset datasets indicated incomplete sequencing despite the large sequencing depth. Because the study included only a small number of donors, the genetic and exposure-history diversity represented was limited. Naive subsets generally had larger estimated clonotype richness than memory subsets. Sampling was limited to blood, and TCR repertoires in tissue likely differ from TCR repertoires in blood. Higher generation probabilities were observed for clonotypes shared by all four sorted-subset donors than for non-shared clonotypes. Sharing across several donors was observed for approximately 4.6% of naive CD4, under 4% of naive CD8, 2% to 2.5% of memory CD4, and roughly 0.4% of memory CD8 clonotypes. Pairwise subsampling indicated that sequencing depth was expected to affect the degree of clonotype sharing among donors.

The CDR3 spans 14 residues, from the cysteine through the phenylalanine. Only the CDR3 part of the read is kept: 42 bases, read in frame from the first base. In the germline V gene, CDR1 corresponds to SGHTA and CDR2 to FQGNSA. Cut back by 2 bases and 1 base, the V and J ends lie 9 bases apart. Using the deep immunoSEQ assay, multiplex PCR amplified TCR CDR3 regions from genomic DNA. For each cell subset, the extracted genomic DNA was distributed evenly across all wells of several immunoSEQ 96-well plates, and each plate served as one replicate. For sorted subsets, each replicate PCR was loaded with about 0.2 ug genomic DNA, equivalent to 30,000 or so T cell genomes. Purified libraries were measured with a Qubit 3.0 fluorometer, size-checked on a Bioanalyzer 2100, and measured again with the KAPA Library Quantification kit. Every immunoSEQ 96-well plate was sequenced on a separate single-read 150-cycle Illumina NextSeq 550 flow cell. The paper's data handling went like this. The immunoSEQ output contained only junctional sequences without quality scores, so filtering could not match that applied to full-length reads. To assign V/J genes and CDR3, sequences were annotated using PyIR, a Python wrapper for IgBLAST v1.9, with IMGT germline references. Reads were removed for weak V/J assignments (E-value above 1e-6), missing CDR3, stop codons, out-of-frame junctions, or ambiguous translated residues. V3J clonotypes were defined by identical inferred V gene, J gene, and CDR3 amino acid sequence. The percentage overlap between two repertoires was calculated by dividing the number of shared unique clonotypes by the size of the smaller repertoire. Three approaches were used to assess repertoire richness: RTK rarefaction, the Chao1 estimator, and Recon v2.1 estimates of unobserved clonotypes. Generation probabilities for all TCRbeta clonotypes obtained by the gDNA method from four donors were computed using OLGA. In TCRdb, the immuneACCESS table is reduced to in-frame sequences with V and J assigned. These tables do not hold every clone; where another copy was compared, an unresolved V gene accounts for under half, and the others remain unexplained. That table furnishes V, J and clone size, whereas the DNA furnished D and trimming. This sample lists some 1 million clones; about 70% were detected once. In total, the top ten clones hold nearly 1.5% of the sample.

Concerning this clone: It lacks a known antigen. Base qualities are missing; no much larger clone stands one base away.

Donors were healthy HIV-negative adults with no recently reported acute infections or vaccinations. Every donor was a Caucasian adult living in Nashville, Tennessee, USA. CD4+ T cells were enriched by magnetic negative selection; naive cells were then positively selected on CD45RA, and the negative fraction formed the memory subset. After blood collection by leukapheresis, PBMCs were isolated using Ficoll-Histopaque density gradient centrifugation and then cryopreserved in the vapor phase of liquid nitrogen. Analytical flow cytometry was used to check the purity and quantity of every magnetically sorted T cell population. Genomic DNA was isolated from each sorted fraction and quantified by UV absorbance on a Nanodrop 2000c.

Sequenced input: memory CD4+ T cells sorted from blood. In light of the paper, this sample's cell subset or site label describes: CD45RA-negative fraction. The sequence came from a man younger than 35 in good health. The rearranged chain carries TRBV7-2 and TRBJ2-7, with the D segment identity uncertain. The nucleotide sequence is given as TGTGCCAGCAGCTTACCCAGGAGATCCTACGAGCAGTACTTC. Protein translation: CASSLPRRSYEQYF.